This T cell receptor beta chain was sequenced for a study of shared clonotypes between healthy human individuals. Generated by immunoSEQ multiplex PCR, the TCRdb table keeps only in-frame clones and is missing some. The sample contains roughly 1,000,000 clones, approximately 80% of which appear only once. This clone came up a few times. V was cut by 3 bases and J by 0 bases, with 6 bases left in between. There are 14 residues in the CDR3. Germline V lookup: CDR1 SQVTM, CDR2 ANQGSEA. The sample taken for sequencing was memory CD4+ T cells from PBMCs. As to subset: CD45RA-negative fraction. This clonotype was sampled from a man aged 18 to 30 in good health. Some clones in this sample may be carry-over from other donors' samples. The genes are TRBV29-1 and TRBJ2-6; D gene uncertain. The CDR3 reads CSVDGSSGANVLTF. CDR3 coding DNA: TGCAGCGTTGACGGCAGCTCTGGGGCCAACGTCCTGACTTTC.